This T cell receptor beta chain was profiled in a study of shared clonotypes between healthy human individuals. Findings and limits, study-wide: Represented diversity (both genetic and exposure-history) was limited by the small number of donors.

Sequencing was performed with immunoSEQ multiplex PCR; in TCRdb, only in-frame clones are kept and a portion is missing. The sample has just over 2,000,000 clones, roughly 95% seen once. As regards this clone: Its antigen is still unknown.

Germline assignment: CDR1 SQVTM and CDR2 ANQGSEA. V was pared by 5 bases and J by 5 bases, with 14 bases between. CDR3 length equals 13 residues. This receptor was taken from a man between 18 and 35 years old in good health. The chain couples TRBV29-1 to TRBJ2-3; the D is unclear. Sequenced: naive CD4+ T cells sorted from blood. Sample subset: CD45RA+ positively selected. CDR3 loop: CSVLDMRGDTQYF. The DNA for the CDR3 is TGCAGCGTTCTTGACATGAGAGGAGATACGCAGTATTTT.